The clone carrying this T cell receptor beta chain was observed a few times. Its target is not known. MiXCR, applied by TCRdb to the RT-PCR reads, yields one record per CDR3 protein. The profile shows about 700,000 distinct CDR3 sequences, approximately 15% of them singletons. Trimming took 6 bases from V and 4 from J, leaving 13 bases between them. The CDR3 runs 15 residues. This sample is part of a study of response to subunit inactivated influenza vaccine. General study points: Researchers suggested that each seasonal influenza vaccination recruits few new T cells.

The chain has TRBV12-3 or TRBV12-4 and TRBJ2-6, with D perhaps TRBD2 (5 bases). The clonotype was recovered from a man aged 45 to 65 who received an inactivated influenza vaccine. The specimen comprised PBMCs from blood, sampled around 14 days before vaccination. CDR3 DNA: TGTGCCAGCAGCCCAGTCGGGGTGGGGGCCAACGTCCTGACTTTC. As protein: CASSPVGVGANVLTF.